This note documents a single T cell receptor (beta chain) sequence. The data were obtained in a study of OX40 agonist ivuxolimab in advanced cancers. The method was immunoSEQ multiplex PCR; TCRdb's version includes in-frame clones alone and lacks a portion of them. This repertoire shows more than 50,000 clones, 86% found once; its top ten account for roughly 13%. Germline CDR1 WSHSY, CDR2 SAAADI. This CDR3 is 10 amino acids long. Trimming removed 8 bases at V and 11 bases at J, with 12 bases between. The specimen comprised CD4+ or CD8+ T cells sorted from blood, sampled in a trial of the OX40 agonist ivuxolimab. The sequence came from an adult with an advanced solid tumor such as melanoma, head and neck, liver or kidney cancer. The chain recombines TRBV10-2 with TRBJ2-5; D uncertain. DNA of the CDR3: TGCGCCAGCCTCAATGGAAAGCAGTACTTC. Protein sequence: CASLNGKQYF.